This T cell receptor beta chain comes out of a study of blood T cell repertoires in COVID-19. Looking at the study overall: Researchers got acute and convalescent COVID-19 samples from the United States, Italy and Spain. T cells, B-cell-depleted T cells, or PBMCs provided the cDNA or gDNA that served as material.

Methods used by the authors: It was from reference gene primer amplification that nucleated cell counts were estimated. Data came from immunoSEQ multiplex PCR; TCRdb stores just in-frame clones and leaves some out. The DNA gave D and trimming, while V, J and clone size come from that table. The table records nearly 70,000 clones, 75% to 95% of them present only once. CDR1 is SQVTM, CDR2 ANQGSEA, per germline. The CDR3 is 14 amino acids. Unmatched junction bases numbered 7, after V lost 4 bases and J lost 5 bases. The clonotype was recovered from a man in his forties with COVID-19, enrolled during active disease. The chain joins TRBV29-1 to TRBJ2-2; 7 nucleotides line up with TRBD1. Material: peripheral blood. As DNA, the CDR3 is TGCAGCGTTGGCGAGGGACAGACTACCGGGGAGCTGTTTTTT. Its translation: CSVGEGQTTGELFF.